Presented here are 32 T cell receptor beta chains from one specimen sequenced in a study of T cells in localized non-small cell lung cancer. The method was immunoSEQ multiplex PCR; TCRdb's version includes in-frame clones alone and lacks a portion of them. The sample lists 55,000 to 75,000 clones; around 85% were seen once. This sample comprised peripheral blood, obtained before any cancer treatment. These receptors were collected from a male donor at least 60 years old with stage III squamous cell lung carcinoma.

This sequence joins TRBV13 and TRBJ1-2, with D unresolved. Germline CDR1 is PRHDT and CDR2 is FYEKMQ (reference sequence). The CDR3 is 15 amino acids. V lost 7 bases and J lost 7, with 22 bases in between. CDR3: CASTLVGGRAGGYTF. In nucleotides, the CDR3 is TGTGCCAGCACGCTGGTGGGAGGGCGTGCCGGTGGCTACACCTTC.

This clone was observed a single time. The V gene is TRBV6-1, the J gene TRBJ1-5; D not certain. The CDR3 is made up of 15 amino acids. Germline V gene data show CDR1 as MNHNS and CDR2 as SASEGT. V was shortened by 6 bases and J by 4 bases, with 16 bases between the two germline ends. The CDR3 DNA reads TGTGCCAGCAGGGTGGAGGTAGGAATAAATCAGCCCCAGCATTTT. Amino acid sequence: CASRVEVGINQPQHF.

The DNA for the CDR3 is TGTGCCAGCAGTGTGGGACAGGGCTACGACTATGGCTACACCTTC. This translates into CASSVGQGYDYGYTF. This rearrangement joins TRBV2 to TRBJ1-2; TRBD1 matches at 9 bases. The germline CDR1 and CDR2 sequences are SNHLY and FYNNEI. V dropped 4 bases and J dropped 3; count of bases not matched to a gene: 6. The CDR3 is 15 amino acids. The entire variable domain, with the rest obtained from reference TRBV2 and TRBJ1-2, is as follows: EPEVTQTPSHQVTQMGQEVILRCVPISNHLYFYWYRQILGQKVEFLVSFYNNEISEKSEIFDDQFSVERPDGSNFTLKIRSTKLEDSAMYFCASSVGQGYDYGYTFGSGTRLTVV.

This clone was observed a handful of times. This chain connects TRBV7-3 to TRBJ1-6; 12 bases agree with TRBD1. The ends lost 5 bases at V and 6 bases at J; junction bases unmatched: 5. Per the germline V gene, CDR1 is SGHTA and CDR2 is FQGTGA. CDR3 length: 16 amino acids. DNA of the CDR3: TGTGCCAGCAGCCTCGGGACAGGGGGCCGTAATTCACCCCTCCACTTT. It specifies CASSLGTGGRNSPLHF.

This sequence joins TRBV7-8 and TRBJ2-1; TRBD2 agrees at 10 bases. V was clipped by 4 bases and J by 7 bases; unmatched bases: 10. Looked up from germline, CDR1 is SGHVS and CDR2 is FQNEAQ. The CDR3 totals 16 residues. The DNA of the CDR3 is TGTGCCAGCAGCTATAAGCTAGCGGGGGCCCGGAATGAGCAGTTCTTC. Protein sequence: CASSYKLAGARNEQFF. The entire variable domain, with the rest obtained from reference TRBV7-8 and TRBJ2-1, is as follows: GAGVSQSPRYKVAKRGQDVALRCDPISGHVSLFWYQQALGQGPEFLTYFQNEAQLDKSGLPSDRFFAERPEGSVSTLKIQRTQQEDSAVYLCASSYKLAGARNEQFFGPGTRLTVL.

CDR3 in DNA: TGTGCCAGCAGCCTCACCGGGACAGGGATGGCCGGGGAGCTGTTTTTT. It specifies CASSLTGTGMAGELFF. The chain uses TRBV7-2 and TRBJ2-2; 9 positions match TRBD1. Germline V CDR1 and CDR2: SGHTA, FQGNSA. This CDR3 has 16 residues. V lost 5 bases to trimming and J lost 6 bases; unmatched junction nucleotides: 10.

The genes are TRBV4-1 and TRBJ2-3; perhaps TRBD2 as D (6 bases). V lost 0 bases, J lost 6 bases, and 16 bases lay in between. The CDR3 extends over 16 amino acids. Germline assignment: CDR1 MGHRA and CDR2 YSYEKL. The CDR3 nucleotides read TGCGCCAGCAGCCAAGATCTTGGCGGGATGCCCGATACGCAGTATTTT. This encodes CASSQDLGGMPDTQYF.

The rearrangement uses TRBV6-1 and TRBJ1-6, with TRBD1 identical over 8 bases. CDR1 is MNHNS, CDR2 SASEGT, per germline. The length of the CDR3 is 16 residues. The V and J ends lost 4 bases and 6 bases, in that order; junction bases with no gene match: 8. This CDR3 is CASSVDRGSLNSPLHF. CDR3 DNA sequence: TGTGCCAGCAGTGTAGACAGGGGCTCCCTTAATTCACCCCTCCACTTT.

The chain uses TRBV27 and TRBJ2-7; 7 bases map to TRBD1. V shed 5 bases, J shed 5 bases, and the junction held 12 bases outside the gene matches. The CDR3 contains 15 residues. Germline V gene lookup returns CDR1 MNHEY and CDR2 SMNVEV (reference sequence). For the CDR3, the DNA is TGTGCCAGCAGTCCACAGGGGTCGGTTCCCCACGAGCAGTACGTC. Its translation is CASSPQGSVPHEQYV.

CDR3: CASINRGLRVSTDTQYF. The CDR3 DNA is TGTGCCAGCATCAACAGGGGGCTAAGGGTTTCCACAGATACGCAGTATTTT. V is TRBV11-1 and J is TRBJ2-3; 9 bases fit TRBD1. This CDR3 contains 17 residues. V lost 7 bases and J lost 2; bases outside the gene matches: 13. The germline V gene encodes CDR1 SGHAT and CDR2 FQDESV (reference sequence).

This clone is a singleton in its sample. The chain combines TRBV28 with TRBJ2-2; perhaps D is TRBD1 or TRBD2 (5 bases each). The germline V and J ends were trimmed by 4 bases and 2 bases, with 17 bases remaining between them. Germline V lookup: CDR1 MDHEN, CDR2 SYDVKM. The CDR3 extends over 17 amino acids. DNA of the CDR3: TGTGCCAGCAGTTCATTATTTAGGGACCGTAACACCGGGGAGCTGTTTTTT. This translates into CASSSLFRDRNTGELFF. Complete variable domain (other parts from reference TRBV28 and TRBJ2-2): DVKVTQSSRYLVKRTGEKVFLECVQDMDHENMFWYRQDPGLGLRLIYFSYDVKMKEKGDIPEGYSVSREKKERFSLILESASTNQTSMYLCASSSLFRDRNTGELFFGEGSRLTVL.

The table lists this clone with a few counts. The rearrangement uses TRBV7-2 and TRBJ2-6; perhaps TRBD2 as D (7 bases). CDR1 SGHTA and CDR2 FQGNSA come from the germline V gene. CDR3 length: 17 residues. Trimming took off 2 bases at V and 4 bases at J, with 15 bases between the two ends. The DNA for the CDR3 is TGTGCCAGCAGCTTATATTCGGGGGGCGCGGGGGCCAACGTCCTGACTTTC. It is translated as CASSLYSGGAGANVLTF.

The V call is TRBV16, the J call TRBJ1-1; TRBD1 might be the D (6 bases). The CDR3 loop spans 19 amino acids. CDR1 and CDR2 from the germline V gene are KGHSY and FQNENV. V dropped 5 bases and J dropped 3 bases, with 28 bases sitting between them. CDR3: CASSEHVIRGGEGDTEAFF. CDR3 in DNA: TGTGCCAGCAGCGAGCACGTAATCCGCGGGGGCGAAGGGGACACTGAAGCTTTCTTT.

This clone was counted a few times. Here the CDR3 DNA reads TGTGCCAGCAGCGCTGCTAGCGGGGGGGCACAAGATACGCAGTATTTT. Its translation: CASSAASGGAQDTQYF. The J gene is TRBJ2-3, the V gene TRBV5-4, with 12 bases identical to TRBD2. V was pared by 4 bases and J by 5 bases, with 8 bases of the junction left unmatched. Germline values: CDR1 SGHNT, CDR2 YYREEE (reference sequence). CDR3 size: 16 residues.

This CDR3 is CASSRLDRVRSGANVLTF. CDR3 coding DNA: TGCGCCAGCAGCCGCCTTGACAGGGTCAGATCTGGGGCCAACGTCCTGACTTTC. V and J are TRBV4-1 and TRBJ2-6; TRBD1 matches 7 bases. The junction had 10 bases not matched to a gene; V was cut back by 4 bases and J by 1 base. The V gene's germline CDR1 is MGHRA and CDR2 YSYEKL. The CDR3 has 18 residues.

The V gene is TRBV28, the J gene TRBJ2-5; possibly TRBD1 for D (5 bases). The CDR3 covers 15 residues. Germline CDR1 reads MDHEN; CDR2 reads SYDVKM. Trimming stripped 4 bases from V and 0 bases from J, with 12 bases between. CDR3 residues: CASSSRKGYQETQYF. CDR3 sequence (DNA): TGTGCCAGCAGTTCGCGGAAGGGGTACCAAGAGACCCAGTACTTC.

J is TRBJ2-4 and V is TRBV5-1; D gene unclear. V lost 0 bases and J 5 bases, leaving 9 bases between the germline ends. This CDR3 has 14 residues. The germline CDR1 and CDR2 sequences are SGHRS and YFSETQ. The CDR3 region has the DNA TGCGCCAGCAGCTTGGCGGCAGGCGAAAACATTCAGTACTTC. Its protein is CASSLAAGENIQYF. Together with reference TRBV5-1 and TRBJ2-4, the CDR3 gives the full variable domain: KAGVTQTPRYLIKTRGQQVTLSCSPISGHRSVSWYQQTPGQGLQFLFEYFSETQRNKGNFPGRFSGRQFSNSRSEMNVSTLELGDSALYLCASSLAAGENIQYFGAGTRLSVL.

The chain links TRBV6-1 to TRBJ1-2, with 7 positions matching TRBD1. Losses at the gene ends were 5 bases for V and 6 bases for J; bases not matched to a gene: 6. Germline CDR1 is MNHNS and CDR2 is SASEGT. CDR3 length equals 13 residues. The CDR3 is CASSIQGLNGYTF. The CDR3 DNA reads as TGTGCCAGCAGTATACAGGGGTTAAATGGCTACACCTTC.

CDR3 in amino acids: CASSPGQGGEQFF. In DNA, the CDR3 is TGCGCCAGCAGCCCGGGACAGGGCGGTGAGCAGTTCTTC. The rearrangement uses TRBV5-1 and TRBJ2-1, with TRBD1 identical over 9 bases. J gave up 9 bases and V 4 bases, and 5 bases lay outside the gene matches. The CDR3 has 13 residues. CDR1 is SGHRS, CDR2 YFSETQ, per germline.

V usage is TRBV21-1 and J usage is TRBJ2-7; the tabulated D call, TRBD2, remains unverified against the DNA. TRBV21-1 is listed as a pseudogene. This CDR3 has 18 residues. CDR3 DNA: TGTGCCAGCAGCAAAGCTACACGGGAAGGACCACTTTCCTACGAGCAGTACGTC. This translates into CASSKATREGPLSYEQYV.

The rearrangement joins TRBV2 to TRBJ1-1, with 8 bases lining up with TRBD1. With V trimmed by 6 bases and J by 2 bases, 5 bases remained unmatched. The CDR3 is made up of 14 amino acids. CDR1 SNHLY and CDR2 FYNNEI come from the germline V gene. CDR3 in DNA: TGTGCCAGCAGCGGACAGGGCGGTAACACTGAAGCTTTCTTT. Its protein product is CASSGQGGNTEAFF.

The chain combines TRBV2 with TRBJ2-2; no clear D gene. The CDR3 spans 13 residues. Germline V gives CDR1 SNHLY, CDR2 FYNNEI. Trimming removed 1 base at V and 7 bases at J, with 7 bases between. The CDR3 bases are TGTGCCAGCAGTGAAGGAAGGGTCGGGGAGCTGTTTTTT. Protein product: CASSEGRVGELFF.

The chain uses TRBV5-6 and TRBJ1-2; no reliable D call. V was clipped by 0 bases and J by 4 bases, with 7 bases between them. Germline CDR1 is SGHDT and CDR2 is YYEEEE. The CDR3 totals 13 residues. CDR3 sequence reads: CASSLAGSYGYTF. CDR3 bases: TGTGCCAGCAGCTTGGCGGGGAGCTATGGCTACACCTTC.

This sequence joins TRBV2 and TRBJ1-4, with 9 bases aligning to TRBD1. The ends lost 3 bases at V and 11 bases at J; junction bases unmatched: 7. The CDR3 covers 14 residues. Germline V gives CDR1 SNHLY, CDR2 FYNNEI. In nucleotides, the CDR3 is TGTGCCAGCAGTGAGGGACAGGGCTTGAGGAAACTGTTTTTT. Its translation: CASSEGQGLRKLFF.

The genes are TRBV16 and TRBJ2-7, with D unclear. This CDR3 has 13 residues. V lost 4 bases and J 9 bases, leaving 16 bases between the germline ends. Germline assignment: CDR1 KGHSY and CDR2 FQNENV. CDR3 coding DNA: TGTGCCAGCAGCCCCGCCTCCCTAACTGGGCAGTACTTC. This sequence encodes CASSPASLTGQYF. The variable domain in full, with the rest retrieved from reference TRBV16 and TRBJ2-7, is GEEVAQTPKHLVRGEGQKAKLYCAPIKGHSYVFWYQQVLKNEFKFLISFQNENVFDETGMPKERFSAKCLPNSPCSLEIQATKLEDSAVYFCASSPASLTGQYFGPGTRLTVT.

The V call is TRBV6-1, the J call TRBJ1-5, with no clear D. The CDR3 is made up of 13 amino acids. Trimming pared 7 bases from V and 0 bases from J, leaving 7 bases between. The germline gives CDR1 MNHNS, CDR2 SASEGT. This CDR3 is CASTVSSNQPQHF. DNA of the CDR3: TGTGCCAGCACCGTTTCTAGCAATCAGCCCCAGCATTTT.

The chain is built from TRBV7-2 and TRBJ2-7; D gene unclear. Germline CDR1 reads SGHTA; CDR2 reads FQGNSA. The V end was cut by 5 bases, the J end by 2 bases, with 16 bases between. This CDR3 comprises 15 residues. CDR3 in DNA: TGTGCCAGCAGCCTCGGACGGATGGCCGCCTACGAGCAGTACTTC. Translation: CASSLGRMAAYEQYF.

This chain uses TRBV5-1 with TRBJ2-3, with D uncertain. The CDR3 runs 15 residues. CDR1 and CDR2 (germline): SGHRS, YFSETQ. Trimming cost V 0 bases and J 0 bases, with 8 bases left between them. CDR3 sequence reads: CASSLAQVSTDTQYF. CDR3 sequence (DNA): TGCGCCAGCAGCTTGGCGCAGGTGAGCACAGATACGCAGTATTTT.

The chain recombines TRBV21-1 with TRBJ2-7; the table assigns TRBD2, which was not confirmed against the DNA. TRBV21-1 is a pseudogene segment. This CDR3 has 18 residues. CDR3 residues: CASSPRGGLAGGQREQYF. Here the CDR3 DNA reads TGTGCCAGCAGCCCTCGCGGGGGATTAGCGGGGGGGCAGAGAGAGCAGTACTTC.

The CDR3 region has the DNA TGTGCCAGCAGCTTGGGGTGGGGCTACACCTTC. It specifies CASSLGWGYTF. The chain links TRBV7-2 to TRBJ1-2, with no clear D. Between the trimmed V and J ends, which lost 3 bases and 8 bases, there was a span of 7 bases. Germline V gene lookup returns CDR1 SGHTA and CDR2 FQGNSA. This CDR3 is 11 amino acids long.

J is TRBJ2-3 and V is TRBV6-5; 8 nucleotides agree with TRBD1. This CDR3 has 16 residues. V shed 4 bases, J shed 2 bases, and the junction held 8 bases outside the gene matches. Germline CDR1 and CDR2: MNHEY and SVGAGI. In DNA form, the CDR3 reads TGTGCCAGCAGTTCCGGTAGGACAGGGTTCACAGATACGCAGTATTTT. Protein: CASSSGRTGFTDTQYF.

CDR3 nucleotides: TGTGCCAGCAGCTCCCGGGGGACTTGGGGCACCGGGGAGCTGTTTTTT. Its protein product is CASSSRGTWGTGELFF. The chain combines TRBV7-2 with TRBJ2-2, with D possibly TRBD2 on 6 matching bases. Trimming stripped 4 bases from V and 4 bases from J, with 16 bases between. The germline V gene has CDR1 SGHTA and CDR2 FQGNSA. This CDR3 region has 16 residues.